This record covers a single T cell receptor beta chain. What it binds is unknown. The CDR3 sequence is 18 residues long. The J segment lost 1 base and the V segment lost 3 bases, leaving 11 bases of the junction unmatched. Germline CDR1 is MNHEY and CDR2 is SMNVEV (reference sequence). Profiled with immunoSEQ multiplex PCR; TCRdb holds only in-frame clones, not every one. The sample records just over 350,000 clones, around 83% being singletons. The sample is drawn from a study of Ad26.COV2.S vaccination and SARS-CoV-2 variants. Study overall: Intramuscular Ad26.COV2.S doses were given once or twice, 56 days apart. Study-wide results and caveats: Total T cell responses were possibly underestimated by TCR breadth and depth analyses.

Noted treatment: some 20 received Ad26.COV2.S at low or high dose, single or two shots; 5 received placebo; per-sample allocation not given. Specimens were obtained on day 63 following the first vaccine or placebo injection. The material was peripheral blood, obtained in a trial of Ad26.COV2.S vaccine versus placebo. V is TRBV27 and J is TRBJ2-4; 8 bases are a match to TRBD1. The sequence came from a person between 18 and 65 years old who received the Ad26.COV2.S COVID-19 vaccine or a placebo. CDR3 amino acids: CASSFVGTSGGAKNIQYF. In DNA form, the CDR3 reads TGTGCCAGCAGTTTTGTCGGGACCTCAGGGGGCGCCAAAAACATTCAGTACTTC.